The 19 T cell receptor beta chains below were found in one sample sequenced in a study of blood T cells in healthy people across ages. It was with a sample-barcoded 5' primer and a J-beta primer mix that a second PCR of roughly 7 to 12 cycles was run. TCRdb passed the 5' RACE reads through MiXCR, listing each CDR3 protein once. The table records about a million distinct CDR3 sequences, roughly two fifths of them present only once. The sample comprised blood. Source of these receptors: a man in his late teens or twenties in good health.

This clonotype turned up a few times. The chain carries TRBV7-8 and TRBJ1-1, with 8 positions matching TRBD1. The V and J ends lost 4 bases and 0 bases, in that order; junction bases with no gene match: 13. Per germline, CDR1 SGHVS and CDR2 FQNEAQ. The CDR3 extends over 18 amino acids. The CDR3 loop is CASSSGPGTGDMNTEAFF. The CDR3 region has the DNA TGTGCCAGCAGCTCCGGACCTGGGACAGGAGATATGAACACTGAAGCTTTCTTT.

This clonotype was seen a few times. The chain employs TRBV20-1 and TRBJ2-1; D perhaps matches TRBD1 (6 bases). The J call could be wrong; TRBJ2-7 is a better fit for the DNA end. Germline V gene sequence: CDR1 DFQATT, CDR2 SNEGSKA (reference sequence). The CDR3 consists of 14 residues. CDR3 nucleotides: TGCAGTGCTACTTGGGCAGGGGTAGGCAATGAGCAGTACTTC. It codes for CSATWAGVGNEQYF.

This clonotype was seen only a few times. V usage is TRBV6-6 and J usage is TRBJ1-6; D is unclear. V gave up 6 bases and J gave up 5 bases, with 17 bases separating them. The CDR3 runs 16 residues. CDR1 and CDR2 from the germline V gene are MNHNY and SVGAGI (reference sequence). CDR3 region: CASSPLGFIDNSPLHF. The CDR3 DNA follows: TGTGCCAGCAGCCCCTTGGGGTTTATAGATAATTCACCCCTCCACTTT.

This clonotype was detected a few times. V is TRBV4-2 and J is TRBJ1-1, with D maybe TRBD1 (5 bases). Trimming took 0 bases from V and 1 from J, leaving 15 bases between them. Germline CDR1 is LGHNA and CDR2 is YNFKEQ. The CDR3 contains 17 residues. The CDR3 DNA reads TGTGCCAGCAGCCAAGAGTTGTGGGGCAGGACGAACACTGAAGCTTTCTTT. The encoded protein is CASSQELWGRTNTEAFF.

In regard to this clonotype: This may be a read error: a much more frequent sequence differs by one nucleotide. V usage is TRBV29-1 and J usage is TRBJ2-3; D not certain. CDR1 and CDR2 from the germline V gene are SQVTM and ANQGSEA. The CDR3 is 14 amino acids. The CDR3 spells CGVGRSDRTDTQYF. The CDR3 DNA reads as TGCGGCGTTGGTCGCTCGGACCGCACAGATACGCAGTATTTT.

This clonotype was seen once. The genes are TRBV6-4 and TRBJ2-2; D possibly uses TRBD1 or TRBD2 (5 bases each). V lost 3 bases to trimming and J lost 5 bases, with 7 bases between them. This CDR3 has 13 residues. Germline V gene lookup returns CDR1 MRHNA and CDR2 SNTAGT. Here the CDR3 reads CASSEGVTGELFF. In DNA, the CDR3 is TGTGCCAGCAGTGAGGGGGTAACCGGGGAGCTGTTTTTT.

Turning to this clonotype: This sequence may be a read error, since a much larger clone differs from it by one base. The V call is TRBV2, the J call TRBJ2-2; D remains ambiguous. The CDR3 is made up of 12 amino acids. Looked up from germline, CDR1 is SNHLY and CDR2 is FYNNEI. V lost 7 bases, J lost 0 bases, and 3 bases lay in between. CDR3 region: CASTPNTGELFF. The CDR3 nucleotides are TGTGCCAGCACCCCGAACACCGGGGAGCTGTTTTTT.

This chain uses TRBV6-2 or TRBV6-3 with TRBJ2-3, with D maybe TRBD2 (5 bases). Germline V gene data show CDR1 as MNHEY and CDR2 as SVGEGT. V lost 6 bases and J 3 bases, leaving 22 bases between the germline ends. The CDR3 totals 17 residues. The CDR3 sequence is CASRAYWHGDDTDTQYF. In nucleotides, the CDR3 is TGTGCCAGCAGGGCCTACTGGCACGGGGATGATACAGATACGCAGTATTTT.

This clonotype was seen more than once but under ten times. The chain combines TRBV29-1 with TRBJ1-1; a weak D match, TRBD1 (5 bases). The CDR3 totals 15 residues. V was shortened by 6 bases and J by 5 bases, with 22 bases between the two germline ends. The germline V gene has CDR1 SQVTM and CDR2 ANQGSEA. CDR3 residues: CSVVGGGPSDTEAFF. CDR3 DNA sequence: TGCAGCGTAGTTGGGGGGGGTCCGTCGGATACTGAAGCTTTCTTT.

This clonotype was counted between two and nine times. The chain combines TRBV12-3 or TRBV12-4 with TRBJ1-4, with D possibly TRBD1 on 5 matching bases. The CDR3 contains 16 residues. Between the trimmed V and J ends, which lost 5 bases and 4 bases, there was a span of 17 bases. The CDR3 bases are TGTGCCAGCAGTCCTCCCAGGGCGGGTGGTAATGAAAAACTGTTTTTT. Translation: CASSPPRAGGNEKLFF.

This chain uses TRBV15 with TRBJ2-3; D is perhaps TRBD2 (5 bases). There are 19 residues in the CDR3. CDR1 and CDR2 from the germline V gene are LNHNV and YYDKDF (reference sequence). V dropped 0 bases and J dropped 6 bases, with 25 bases sitting between them. The DNA of the CDR3 is TGTGCCACCAGCAGAGATGTCCCCGGACTTGGTTGGGAAAGGGATACGCAGTATTTT. Its protein product is CATSRDVPGLGWERDTQYF.

V and J are TRBV20-1 and TRBJ1-4, with TRBD1 identical over 7 bases. Per the germline V gene, CDR1 is DFQATT and CDR2 is SNEGSKA (reference sequence). The CDR3 consists of 15 residues. V shed 1 base, J shed 2 bases, and the junction held 4 bases outside the gene matches. This chain's CDR3 is CSARAQTGTNEKLFF. CDR3 nucleotide sequence: TGCAGTGCTAGAGCACAGACAGGGACTAATGAAAAACTGTTTTTT.

CDR3 DNA sequence: TGCAGTGCTAGGAAGGGACTAGACTACAATGAGCAGTTCTTC. Protein sequence: CSARKGLDYNEQFF. This chain links TRBV20-1 with TRBJ2-1; 8 nucleotides align to TRBD2. Germline V gives CDR1 DFQATT, CDR2 SNEGSKA (reference sequence). This CDR3 has 14 residues. Trimming cost V 3 bases and J 3 bases; bases outside gene matches: 4.

The chain joins TRBV11-2 to TRBJ2-3, with a tentative D call TRBD1 (5 bases). The germline CDR1 and CDR2 sequences are SGHAT and FQNNGV. V lost 5 bases, J lost 4 bases, and 7 bases lay in between. CDR3 size: 12 residues. CDR3 amino acids: CASSGAPDTQYF. The CDR3 DNA follows: TGTGCCAGCAGCGGGGCCCCAGATACGCAGTATTTT.

The chain employs TRBV25-1 and TRBJ1-1; TRBD1 is a possible D gene (5 bases). The CDR3 contains 14 residues. The germline V gene encodes CDR1 MGHDK and CDR2 SYGVNS. V lost 2 bases to trimming and J lost 1 base, with 8 bases between them. CDR3 nucleotide sequence: TGTGCCAGCAGTGAAGATGGGGGGAACACTGAAGCTTTCTTT. Translating it yields CASSEDGGNTEAFF.

The rearrangement uses TRBV12-3 or TRBV12-4 and TRBJ2-3; possible D gene TRBD1, 6 bases. V was clipped by 2 bases and J by 0 bases, with 21 bases between them. CDR3 size: 19 residues. The CDR3 is CASSLSTGPPPTSTDTQYF. The CDR3 bases are TGTGCCAGCAGTTTAAGTACAGGGCCCCCTCCGACTAGCACAGATACGCAGTATTTT.

The chain uses TRBV7-2 and TRBJ2-5; possibly TRBD2 for D (7 bases). Trimming took 5 bases from V and 11 from J, leaving 24 bases between them. There are 15 residues in the CDR3. CDR1 and CDR2 (germline): SGHTA, FQGNSA. CDR3 amino acids: CASSPNGGGADEQYF. The CDR3 DNA follows: TGTGCCAGCAGCCCAAACGGAGGGGGGGCCGATGAGCAGTACTTC.

The gene calls are TRBV20-1 and TRBJ2-5; 12 positions agree with TRBD1. CDR3 size: 15 residues. V lost 5 bases and J lost 11; bases outside the gene matches: 15. Germline V gives CDR1 DFQATT, CDR2 SNEGSKA (reference sequence). CDR3 amino acids: CSAPRWDRGLWRQYF. The CDR3, as DNA: TGCAGTGCTCCCCGTTGGGACAGGGGGCTTTGGAGGCAGTACTTC.

The CDR3 is CSASCHLYYEQYF. DNA for the CDR3: TGCAGTGCTAGCTGTCACCTTTACTACGAGCAGTACTTC. The chain uses TRBV20-1 and TRBJ2-7; D not certain. Between the trimmed V and J ends, which lost 3 bases and 3 bases, there was a span of 12 bases. The V gene's germline CDR1 is DFQATT and CDR2 SNEGSKA (reference sequence). The CDR3 has 13 amino acids.